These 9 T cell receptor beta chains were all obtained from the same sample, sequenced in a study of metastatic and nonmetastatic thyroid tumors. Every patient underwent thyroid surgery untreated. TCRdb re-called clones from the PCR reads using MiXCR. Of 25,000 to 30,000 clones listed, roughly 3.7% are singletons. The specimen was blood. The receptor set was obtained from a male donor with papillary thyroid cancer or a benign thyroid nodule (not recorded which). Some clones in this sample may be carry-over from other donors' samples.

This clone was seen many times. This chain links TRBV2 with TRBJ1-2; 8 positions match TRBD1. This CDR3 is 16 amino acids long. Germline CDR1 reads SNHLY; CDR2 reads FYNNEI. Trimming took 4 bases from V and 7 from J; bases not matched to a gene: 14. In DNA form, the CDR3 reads TGTGCCAGCAGTGCCATAATTCTGGGACAGGTTGGTGGCTACACCTTC. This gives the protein CASSAIILGQVGGYTF.

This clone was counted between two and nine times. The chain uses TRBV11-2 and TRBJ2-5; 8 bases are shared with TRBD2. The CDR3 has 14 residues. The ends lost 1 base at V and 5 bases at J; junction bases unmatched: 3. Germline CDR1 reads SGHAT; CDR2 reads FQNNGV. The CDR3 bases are TGTGCCAGCAGCTTAGCGGGGGGGTCGGAGACCCAGTACTTC. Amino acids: CASSLAGGSETQYF.

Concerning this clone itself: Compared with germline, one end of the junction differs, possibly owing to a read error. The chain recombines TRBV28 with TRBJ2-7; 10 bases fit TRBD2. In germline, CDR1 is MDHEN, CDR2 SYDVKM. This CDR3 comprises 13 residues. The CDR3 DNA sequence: TGTGCCAGCGTGTCTAGCGGGAGTGAAGAACAGAACTTC. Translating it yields CASVSSGSEEQNF.

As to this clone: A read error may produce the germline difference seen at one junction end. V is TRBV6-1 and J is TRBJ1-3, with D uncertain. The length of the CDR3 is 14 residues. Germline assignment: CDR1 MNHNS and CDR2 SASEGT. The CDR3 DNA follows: TGTGCCAGCAATCAGAGGAGCTCTGGAAACATCATATATTTT. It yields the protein CASNQRSSGNIIYF.

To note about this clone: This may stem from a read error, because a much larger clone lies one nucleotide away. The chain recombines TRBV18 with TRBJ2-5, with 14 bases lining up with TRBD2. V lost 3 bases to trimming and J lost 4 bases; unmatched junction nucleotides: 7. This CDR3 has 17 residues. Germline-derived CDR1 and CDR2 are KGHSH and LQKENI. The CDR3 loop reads CASSPWGLAGEGETQYF. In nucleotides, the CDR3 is TGTGCCAGCTCACCTTGGGGACTAGCGGGAGAGGGAGAGACCCAGTACTTC.

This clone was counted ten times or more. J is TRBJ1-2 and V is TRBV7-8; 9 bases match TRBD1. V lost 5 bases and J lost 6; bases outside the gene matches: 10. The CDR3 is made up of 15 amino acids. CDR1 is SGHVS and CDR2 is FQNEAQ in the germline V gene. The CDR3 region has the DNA TGTGCCAGCAGCCCTGGTGCGGGACAGGGTCATGGCTACACCTTC. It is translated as CASSPGAGQGHGYTF.

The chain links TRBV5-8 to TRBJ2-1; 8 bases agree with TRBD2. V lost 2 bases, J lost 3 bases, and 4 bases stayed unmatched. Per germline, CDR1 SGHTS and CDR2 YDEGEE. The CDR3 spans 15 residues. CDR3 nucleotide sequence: TGTGCCAGCAGCTTTTGGGGACTAGGCTACAATGAGCAGTTCTTC. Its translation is CASSFWGLGYNEQFF.

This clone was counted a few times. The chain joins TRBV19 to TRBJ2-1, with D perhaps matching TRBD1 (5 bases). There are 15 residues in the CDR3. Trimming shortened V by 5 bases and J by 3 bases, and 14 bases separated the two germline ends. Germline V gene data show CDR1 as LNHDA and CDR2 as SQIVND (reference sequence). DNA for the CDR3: TGTGCCAGTAGTGACACAATCGGACACTACAATGAGCAGTTCTTC. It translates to CASSDTIGHYNEQFF.

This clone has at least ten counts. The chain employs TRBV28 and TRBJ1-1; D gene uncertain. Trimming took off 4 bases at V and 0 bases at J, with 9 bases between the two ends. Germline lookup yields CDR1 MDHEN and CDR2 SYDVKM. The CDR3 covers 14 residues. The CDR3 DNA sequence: TGTGCCAGCAGTTCGCCTGCGTTGAACACTGAAGCTTTCTTT. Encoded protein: CASSSPALNTEAFF.